The T cell receptor (beta chain) under discussion was sequenced for a study of blood T cells in healthy people across ages. Study-wide results and caveats: Expanded clonotype shifts may have been confounded, as the donors had an unknown CMV status.

The use of a sample-barcoded 5' primer and a J-beta primer mix characterized a second PCR of roughly 6 to 12 cycles. TCRdb processed the 5' RACE reads anew with MiXCR; each CDR3 protein has one entry. The data contain 850,000 to 1,300,000 distinct CDR3 sequences, 40% to 55% of them singletons. This CDR3 comprises 14 residues. CDR1 and CDR2 from the germline V gene are DFQATT and SNEGSKA (reference sequence). The J segment lost 7 bases and the V segment lost 0 bases, leaving 9 bases of the junction unmatched. Each donor gave 9.5 to 10 milliliters of peripheral blood. Each sample had at least 6 million PBMCs isolated. There were at least 5 micrograms of total RNA extracted from every sample. Only a few counts were recorded for this clonotype. The antigen is undetermined.

The sequencing sample was made of blood. The rearrangement joins TRBV20-1 to TRBJ2-7, with 7 bases lining up with TRBD2. The source is a woman aged 55-70 years in good health. The CDR3 here is CSARERERQNEQYF. DNA of the CDR3: TGCAGTGCTAGAGAGCGGGAGCGGCAGAATGAGCAGTACTTC.